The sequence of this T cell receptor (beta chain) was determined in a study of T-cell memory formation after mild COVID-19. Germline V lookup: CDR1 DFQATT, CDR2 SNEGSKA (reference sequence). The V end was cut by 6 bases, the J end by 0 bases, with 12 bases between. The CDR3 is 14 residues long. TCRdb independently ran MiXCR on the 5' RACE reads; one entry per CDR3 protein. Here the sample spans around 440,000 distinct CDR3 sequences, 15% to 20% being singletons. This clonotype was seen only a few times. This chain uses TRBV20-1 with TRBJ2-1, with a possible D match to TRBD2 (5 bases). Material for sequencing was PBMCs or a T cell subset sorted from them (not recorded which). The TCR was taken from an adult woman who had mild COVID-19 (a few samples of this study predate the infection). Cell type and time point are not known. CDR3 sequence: CSASAESSYNEQFF. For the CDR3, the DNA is TGCAGTGCCTCAGCGGAGAGCTCCTACAATGAGCAGTTCTTC.